This record concerns one T cell receptor beta chain sequence. The antigen remains undetermined. Repertoires were generated with immunoSEQ multiplex PCR, while TCRdb's copy carries only in-frame clones and drops some. The sample lists about 39,000 clones, over 75% occurring once. CDR1 is MNHEY and CDR2 is SVGAGI in the germline V gene. V was pared by 6 bases and J by 4 bases, with 6 bases between. This CDR3 has 12 residues. The source of the sample is a study of T cell responses to AZD1222 COVID-19 vaccine. Study outcomes and limitations: Targets within unmutated variant regions were reportedly found for nearly half of spike-specific TCRs. It was only a handful of AZD1222 recipients who were seropositive at baseline. Donors were mostly white British, more females; clonal diversity possibly underestimated. Spike-specific TCR breadth rose after two AZD1222 doses, and depth rose as well.

The sample was peripheral blood, taken 28 days after the second dose of the MenACWY control vaccine. The source of this sequence is an adult who received the MenACWY meningococcal vaccine as a control. The chain links TRBV6-5 to TRBJ1-4; D uncertain. The CDR3 DNA sequence: TGTGCCAGCAGCCCGGATAATGAAAAACTGTTTTTT. It specifies CASSPDNEKLFF.